This TCR beta chain was sequenced for a study of blood T cell repertoires in COVID-19. Methods used by the authors: Counts of nucleated cells, estimated from reference gene primer amplification, were obtained. The protocol was immunoSEQ multiplex PCR, while the TCRdb copy is restricted to in-frame clones and leaves out a portion. From that table come the V and J calls and clone size; the DNA was used to work out D and trimming. The sample holds fewer than 130,000 clones, around 91% seen once. Losses at the gene ends were 5 bases for V and 6 bases for J; bases not matched to a gene: 13. Germline V lookup: CDR1 SGHTA, CDR2 FQGNSA. The CDR3 is 18 residues long.

Specimen: peripheral blood. The receptor's source is a woman older than 75 with acute or convalescent COVID-19. The rearrangement joins TRBV7-2 to TRBJ2-2, with 12 bases fitting TRBD2. This CDR3 is CASSIRLAGASFPGELFF. The CDR3 DNA follows: TGTGCCAGCAGCATTAGACTAGCGGGGGCCAGTTTTCCCGGGGAGCTGTTTTTT.